Listed here are 23 T cell receptor beta chains from one sample, sequenced in a study of control samples from healthy donors and cancer patients. The repertoire was sequenced with immunoSEQ multiplex PCR; TCRdb's copy has only in-frame clones and lacks some. The table shows 90,000 to 100,000 clones, with 70% to 80% occurring only once. Sequenced material: blood. The source is a woman between 25 and 40 years old in good health.

This chain uses TRBV11-3 with TRBJ2-2, with 10 nucleotides matching TRBD2. This CDR3 has 16 residues. With V trimmed by 5 bases and J by 0 bases, 3 bases remained unmatched. Germline V gives CDR1 SGHNT, CDR2 YENEEA. The CDR3 protein is CASSLLAGSNTGELFF. The CDR3 DNA sequence: TGTGCCAGCAGCCTACTAGCGGGGTCGAACACCGGGGAGCTGTTTTTT.

The chain joins TRBV24-1 to TRBJ2-7; no clear D. Trimming shortened V by 5 bases and J by 9 bases, and 22 bases separated the two germline ends. Germline assignment: CDR1 KGHDR and CDR2 SFDVKD. This CDR3 is 15 amino acids long. The CDR3 DNA reads TGTGCCACCAGTGTCCAACCGCTAGACCCTTTGGGGCAGTACTTC. Translating it yields CATSVQPLDPLGQYF.

The gene calls are TRBV6-1 and TRBJ2-7, with D tentatively TRBD1 or TRBD2 (6 bases each). Deletions cut 2 bases from V and 11 bases from J, with 13 bases between. This CDR3 spans 12 amino acids. Germline CDR1 MNHNS, CDR2 SASEGT. The CDR3 region has the DNA TGTGCCAGCAGTGAAAAGAGGGGGAGGAAGTACTTC. Encoded protein: CASSEKRGRKYF.

This clone occurred once. As DNA, the CDR3 is TGTGCCAGCTCGCTGGGACAGGCGAACACTGAAGCTTTCTTT. Encoded protein: CASSLGQANTEAFF. This sequence joins TRBV18 and TRBJ1-1; 8 nucleotides line up with TRBD1. V dropped 6 bases and J dropped 1; count of bases not matched to a gene: 4. The CDR3 sequence is 14 residues long. Germline V gene sequence: CDR1 KGHSH, CDR2 LQKENI.

This sequence joins TRBV3-1 (or the pseudogene TRBV3-2) and TRBJ2-7; possible D gene TRBD2, 6 bases. With 7 bases removed from V and 0 bases from J, the gap between germline ends came to 13 bases. Germline-derived CDR1 and CDR2 are LGHDT and YNNKEL (reference sequence). The CDR3 totals 14 residues. CDR3 bases: TGTGCCAGCACCCGCGGGGACTTCTCCTACGAGCAGTACTTC. Encoded protein: CASTRGDFSYEQYF.

This clone has only one observation. The J gene is TRBJ1-3, the V gene TRBV19; D may be TRBD1 (5 bases). The CDR3 spans 16 residues. V gave up 3 bases and J gave up 4 bases, with 16 bases separating them. Germline V gene lookup returns CDR1 LNHDA and CDR2 SQIVND (reference sequence). DNA of the CDR3: TGTGCCAGTAGTATCTGGACAAGTGGGGTCGGAAACACCATATATTTT. The encoded protein is CASSIWTSGVGNTIYF.

DNA of the CDR3: TGTGCCAGCAGTGCACCCGAGGGACAGGGAAACGGCTACACCTTC. It is translated as CASSAPEGQGNGYTF. J is TRBJ1-2 and V is TRBV2, with 9 bases matching TRBD1. This CDR3 spans 15 amino acids. V was pared by 4 bases and J by 8 bases, with 11 bases of the junction left unmatched. Germline V lookup: CDR1 SNHLY, CDR2 FYNNEI.

V usage is TRBV9 and J usage is TRBJ2-3, with D tentatively TRBD2 (6 bases). The V end lost 0 bases, the J end lost 6 bases, and 8 bases lay between the germline ends. Germline CDR1 reads SGDLS; CDR2 reads YYNGEE. The CDR3 sequence is 13 residues long. Here the CDR3 reads CASSVASVDTQYF. CDR3 in DNA: TGTGCCAGCAGCGTAGCTAGCGTGGATACGCAGTATTTT.

This clone was found a few times. The V and J genes are TRBV7-3 and TRBJ1-1, with a possible D match to TRBD1 (5 bases). V was clipped by 2 bases and J by 1 base, with 11 bases between them. Germline loops: CDR1 SGHTA, CDR2 FQGTGA. The CDR3 is made up of 15 amino acids. The CDR3 is CASSLWGPGNTEAFF. The CDR3 region has the DNA TGTGCCAGCAGCTTATGGGGCCCCGGGAACACTGAAGCTTTCTTT.

The gene calls are TRBV7-2 and TRBJ2-1; 10 bases fit TRBD2. The V segment lost 2 bases and the J segment 1 base; nucleotides outside the gene matches: 2. This CDR3 spans 16 amino acids. Germline V gene data show CDR1 as SGHTA and CDR2 as FQGNSA. Here the CDR3 reads CASSLSSGGSYNEQFF. The DNA for the CDR3 is TGTGCCAGCAGCTTATCTAGCGGGGGTTCCTACAATGAGCAGTTCTTC.

CDR3 region: CAISGDREANSPLHF. CDR3 nucleotides: TGTGCCATCAGCGGTGACAGGGAGGCGAATTCACCCCTCCACTTT. V usage is TRBV10-3 and J usage is TRBJ1-6, with 7 bases aligning to TRBD1. The V gene end was trimmed by 6 bases and the J gene end by 7 bases; junction bases not matched to a gene: 9. The CDR3 has 15 amino acids. CDR1 is ENHRY, CDR2 SYGVKD, per germline.

The chain is built from TRBV3-1 (or the pseudogene TRBV3-2) and TRBJ1-1; D not resolved. CDR1 and CDR2 from the germline V gene are LGHDT and YNNKEL (reference sequence). The CDR3 is 13 residues long. V dropped 1 base and J dropped 7 bases, with 10 bases sitting between them. The CDR3 DNA is TGTGCCAGCAGCCAAGGCAGCGGGCTTGAAGCTTTCTTT. Protein: CASSQGSGLEAFF.

This chain connects TRBV12-3 or TRBV12-4 to TRBJ2-3; no clear D gene. This CDR3 spans 11 amino acids. Trimming pared 6 bases from V and 6 bases from J, leaving 7 bases between. As DNA, the CDR3 is TGTGCCAGCAGATTCGCGGATACGCAGTATTTT. It specifies CASRFADTQYF.

The V call is TRBV27, the J call TRBJ2-7; a possible D gene is TRBD2 (5 bases). Trimming stripped 1 base from V and 3 bases from J, with 13 bases between. This CDR3 region has 15 residues. Per germline, CDR1 MNHEY and CDR2 SMNVEV (reference sequence). CDR3 loop: CASSLWPGSIYEQYF. The CDR3 DNA is TGTGCCAGCAGTTTATGGCCGGGGTCAATCTACGAGCAGTACTTC.

This clone showed up just a few times. This chain links TRBV6-5 with TRBJ1-1, with D unclear. The CDR3 is made up of 10 amino acids. CDR1 and CDR2 (germline): MNHEY, SVGAGI. Trimming stripped 6 bases from V and 3 bases from J, with 2 bases between. The CDR3 DNA reads as TGTGCCAGCAGGTACACTGAAGCTTTCTTT. It codes for CASRYTEAFF.

Concerning this clone: The junction does not match germline at one end; this may be a read error. This chain connects TRBV7-7 to TRBJ2-5, with 7 nucleotides matching TRBD1. Germline V gene data show CDR1 as SSHAT and CDR2 as FNYEAQ (reference sequence). The CDR3 contains 15 residues. The CDR3 DNA follows: TGTGCTAGCAGCTTCAGACAGGGATTCGGTGAGACCCAGTACTTC. It is translated as CASSFRQGFGETQYF. Full variable domain (outside the CDR3, taken from reference TRBV7-7 and TRBJ2-5): GAGVSQSPRYKVTKRGQDVTLRCDPISSHATLYWYQQALGQGPEFLTYFNYEAQPDKSGLPSDRFSAERPEGSISTLTIQRTEQRDSAMYRCASSFRQGFGETQYFGPGTRLLVL.

CDR3 region: CASSQDFGPMNTEAFF. As DNA, the CDR3 is TGTGCCAGCAGCCAAGATTTCGGCCCCATGAACACTGAAGCTTTCTTT. This chain joins TRBV3-1 (or the pseudogene TRBV3-2) and TRBJ1-1; D unclear. The germline V gene has CDR1 LGHDT and CDR2 YNNKEL (reference sequence). V was shortened by 0 bases and J by 0 bases, with 11 bases between the two germline ends. This CDR3 spans 16 amino acids.

This clone was detected once. Germline and junction disagree at one end, which may indicate a read error. The V gene is TRBV7-2, the J gene TRBJ2-7; 11 bases map to TRBD1. The CDR3 runs to 11 residues. CDR1 is SGHTA, CDR2 FQGNSA, per germline. The CDR3, as DNA: TGTGCCAGCAGCTTAAAGGGGACAGGGGGCTTC. Translated, it gives CASSLKGTGGF.

This sequence joins TRBV10-3 and TRBJ1-1; D perhaps matches TRBD1 (5 bases). The CDR3 covers 15 residues. Trimming took off 0 bases at V and 1 base at J, with 9 bases between the two ends. Looked up from germline, CDR1 is ENHRY and CDR2 is SYGVKD. The chain's CDR3 is CAISESGQGNTEAFF. The CDR3 DNA is TGTGCCATCAGTGAGTCGGGTCAGGGGAACACTGAAGCTTTCTTT.

The chain is built from TRBV11-3 and TRBJ1-3; 7 bases line up with TRBD1. The CDR3 has 14 residues. With V trimmed by 5 bases and J by 9 bases, 10 bases remained unmatched. CDR1 SGHNT and CDR2 YENEEA come from the germline V gene. The CDR3 sequence is CASSAGLPGGTIYF. The CDR3, as DNA: TGTGCCAGCAGCGCGGGACTTCCAGGGGGCACCATATATTTT.

The gene calls are TRBV7-2 and TRBJ1-2; the match to TRBD1 covers 7 bases. This CDR3 comprises 16 residues. Germline CDR1 SGHTA, CDR2 FQGNSA. The V and J ends lost 1 base and 6 bases, in that order; junction bases with no gene match: 11. CDR3 protein: CASSLDSRGLKDGYTF. The CDR3 nucleotides read TGTGCCAGCAGCTTAGATAGTAGGGGGCTTAAGGATGGCTACACCTTC.

A few counts support this clone. This chain joins TRBV7-8 and TRBJ1-3, with D unresolved. Germline values: CDR1 SGHVS, CDR2 FQNEAQ. This CDR3 spans 14 amino acids. Between the trimmed V and J ends, which lost 1 base and 0 bases, there was a span of 4 bases. The CDR3 sequence: CASSLGGSGNTIYF. The CDR3 DNA follows: TGTGCCAGCAGCTTAGGGGGCTCTGGAAACACCATATATTTT.

The chain has TRBV5-1 and TRBJ2-7; D unresolved. Between the trimmed V and J ends, which lost 4 bases and 0 bases, there was a span of 11 bases. CDR3 length equals 14 residues. The germline gives CDR1 SGHRS, CDR2 YFSETQ. CDR3 DNA sequence: TGCGCCAGCAGCACCTACGGTAGCTCCTACGAGCAGTACTTC. Translating it yields CASSTYGSSYEQYF. Variable domain in full (rest from reference TRBV5-1 and TRBJ2-7): KAGVTQTPRYLIKTRGQQVTLSCSPISGHRSVSWYQQTPGQGLQFLFEYFSETQRNKGNFPGRFSGRQFSNSRSEMNVSTLELGDSALYLCASSTYGSSYEQYFGPGTRLTVT.